The T cell receptor beta chain described here comes from a study of cytomegalovirus exposure and HLA in healthy donors. Trimming took 5 bases from V and 6 from J, leaving 22 bases between them. CDR3 size: 16 residues. Germline values: CDR1 MDHEN, CDR2 SYDVKM. A multiplex PCR was run with 60 Vbeta primers and 13 Jbeta primers. Here immunoSEQ multiplex PCR was the method, and the copy in TCRdb shows in-frame clones only, minus some. This sample carries 120,000 or so clones, 75% to 80% of them seen once, and the ten largest clones take 6% to 8%. Sequenced material: PBMCs. The J gene is TRBJ2-5, the V gene TRBV28; D call uncertain. The sequence derives from a woman between 40 and 50 years old in good health and CMV-seronegative. The CDR3 region is CASSLSRLDPIQTQYF. The CDR3 DNA sequence: TGTGCCAGCAGTCTATCCCGACTGGATCCCATCCAGACCCAGTACTTC. Together with reference TRBV28 and TRBJ2-5, the CDR3 gives the full variable domain: DVKVTQSSRYLVKRTGEKVFLECVQDMDHENMFWYRQDPGLGLRLIYFSYDVKMKEKGDIPEGYSVSREKKERFSLILESASTNQTSMYLCASSLSRLDPIQTQYFGPGTRLLVL.